This is a list of T cell receptor beta chains from one sample in a study of human T cells and chemical hapten exposure. In TCRdb, the RACE reads were re-called with MiXCR into one record per CDR3 protein. The table shows roughly 380,000 distinct CDR3 sequences, with 4% to 5.5% occurring only once. Sequencing used whole blood, obtained in connection with sensitization to the hapten diphenylcyclopropenone (DPC). These receptor sequences come from a woman aged 45-59 years with alopecia areata. Some clones in this sample may be carry-over from other donors' samples. The CDR3 runs from the conserved cysteine through the conserved F or W. D genes are given only for firm matches. A row's size may be missing; if present it is once, few, many or a size class.

CDR3 DNA	CDR3 protein	clone size	D gene	J gene	V gene
TGTGCCAGCAGTGCCGGGACAGGGGGTTTAGCTGGAAACACCATATATTTT	CASSAGTGGLAGNTIYF	many	TRBD1	TRBJ1-3	TRBV6-6
TGTGCCAGCAGCCAGTGGGCCTACCCCCTCGAGAATTCACCCCTCCACTTT	CASSQWAYPLENSPLHF	few	NA	TRBJ1-6	TRBV27
TGCAGCGTTGAAGACACCGGGAGAGGGGACAATGAGCAGTTCTTC	CSVEDTGRGDNEQFF	many	NA	TRBJ2-1	TRBV29-1
TGTGCCAGTGGGTATGGCTACACCTTC	CASGYGYTF	many	NA	TRBJ1-2	TRBV12-3/TRBV12-4
TGTGCCAGTAGTAGGGGATCGGGACGGAACTATGGCTACACCTTC	CASSRGSGRNYGYTF	NA	NA	TRBJ1-2	TRBV19
TGCGCCAGCAGCTTGGCCGGGGGGCGAGGGGCCAACGTCCTGACTTTC	CASSLAGGRGANVLTF	NA	NA	TRBJ2-6	TRBV5-1
TGTGCTATTGAGGGGGGCAAGAATCAGCCCCAGCATTTT	CAIEGGKNQPQHF	few	NA	TRBJ1-5	TRBV7-9
TGCGCCAGCAGCACCGGACAGGGAGCAGATACGCAGTATTTT	CASSTGQGADTQYF	many	TRBD1	TRBJ2-3	TRBV5-1
TGCGCCAGCAGACCCGAGGGGGCCCACTACGAGCAGTACTTC	CASRPEGAHYEQYF	many	TRBD1	TRBJ2-7	TRBV5-1
TGCGCCAGCAGCTTGGCCGGACAGGACTATGGCTACACCTTC	CASSLAGQDYGYTF	many	TRBD1	TRBJ1-2	TRBV5-1
TGCAGCGTTGAAGATCCCTTGACTGAAGCTTTCTTT	CSVEDPLTEAFF	many	NA	TRBJ1-1	TRBV29-1
TGTGCCAGCAGCCAAGAACCCGCAAGCTCCTACAATGAGCAGTTCTTC	CASSQEPASSYNEQFF	many	NA	TRBJ2-1	TRBV4-2
TGTGCCACCAGCAGAGTAGACAGGGGCCACGAGCAGTACTTC	CATSRVDRGHEQYF	few	TRBD1	TRBJ2-7	TRBV15
TGTGCCAGCAGGGTTTCCCGGGACCTCCTTACGCAGTATTTT	CASRVSRDLLTQYF	few	NA	TRBJ2-3	TRBV2
TGCAGTGCTGACGGGACTGGCACAGATACGCAGTATTTT	CSADGTGTDTQYF	many	NA	TRBJ2-3	TRBV20-1
TGTGCCAGCAGGTCCATGACAGGGACAAGGGGGAAAGCTTTCTTT	CASRSMTGTRGKAFF	many	TRBD1	TRBJ1-1	TRBV27
TGTGCCAGCAGCTTAGAGGGACTAGTCGCAGATACGCAGTATTTT	CASSLEGLVADTQYF	many	TRBD2	TRBJ2-3	TRBV7-8
TGCGCCAGCAGCTTGGACAGGGGACAGGGGAAGGCGGGGGCCAACGTCCTGACTTTC	CASSLDRGQGKAGANVLTF	many	TRBD1	TRBJ2-6	TRBV5-1
TGCAGTGCTAGAGATACTAGGACAGGGGGTAATGAGCAGTTCTTC	CSARDTRTGGNEQFF	few	TRBD1	TRBJ2-1	TRBV20-1
TGTGCCAGCAGTTCCTGGGACAGCTATAGCAATCAGCCCCAGCATTTT	CASSSWDSYSNQPQHF	NA	TRBD1	TRBJ1-5	TRBV6-6
TGTGCCAGCAGCCAAGGGACTAGCGATTACAATGAGCAGTTCTTC	CASSQGTSDYNEQFF	many	TRBD2	TRBJ2-1	TRBV4-2
TGCAGCGTGACGACAGGGCAGAACACTGAAGCTTTCTTT	CSVTTGQNTEAFF	NA	TRBD1	TRBJ1-1	TRBV29-1
TGCAGCGTCCACCATGGAGCCAAAAACATTCAGTACTTC	CSVHHGAKNIQYF	few	NA	TRBJ2-4	TRBV29-1
TGTGCCAGCAGCCCGACAGCAAGGAATGAAAAACTGTTTTTT	CASSPTARNEKLFF	many	NA	TRBJ1-4	TRBV9
TGTGCCAGCAGCCCTGGGACCGTAGGCAATCAGCCCCAGCATTTT	CASSPGTVGNQPQHF	NA	NA	TRBJ1-5	TRBV6-2/TRBV6-3
TGTGCCAGCAGCTTGGATCTTACGGGGCTTAGCAATCAGCCCCAGCATTTT	CASSLDLTGLSNQPQHF	many	NA	TRBJ1-5	TRBV5-8
TGTGCCAGCACCTCTCGCAGCCACCAAGAGACCCAGTACTTC	CASTSRSHQETQYF	NA	NA	TRBJ2-5	TRBV7-2
TGCAGCGTCGGCCAGGGTGACGGGAGGTTGGCTTTCTTT	CSVGQGDGRLAFF	many	NA	TRBJ1-1	TRBV29-1
TGCAGTGGGGGCGCAGGGACAGATACGCAGTATTTT	CSGGAGTDTQYF	few	NA	TRBJ2-3	TRBV20-1
TGCGCCAGCAGCTTCTCCTCCCCCCGGGAGACCCAGTACTTC	CASSFSSPRETQYF	NA	NA	TRBJ2-5	TRBV5-1
TGCAGTGCTAGTCGTGGGGATCAGCCCCAGCATTTT	CSASRGDQPQHF	many	NA	TRBJ1-5	TRBV20-1
TGCAGTGCTAGAGTTACAGGGAACACTGAAGCTTTCTTT	CSARVTGNTEAFF	few	NA	TRBJ1-1	TRBV20-1
TGTGCCAGCAGCTTAACAACAGGGAACATTCAGTACTTC	CASSLTTGNIQYF	NA	NA	TRBJ2-4	TRBV7-3
TGCGCCAGCAGCCCGGGCGGGACAGGGACCTACGAGCAGTACTTC	CASSPGGTGTYEQYF	many	TRBD1	TRBJ2-7	TRBV5-1
TGTGCCAGCAGTTACGTTGGGGCCCGACTCTACAATGAGCAGTTCTTC	CASSYVGARLYNEQFF	many	NA	TRBJ2-1	TRBV6-5
TGTGCCAGCAGCAAAGCCAGGGACAGCTCCTACGAGCAGTACTTC	CASSKARDSSYEQYF	few	TRBD1	TRBJ2-7	TRBV6-1
TGCAGCGTTGCTACAGGAAGCAGAACCGAGCAGTACTTC	CSVATGSRTEQYF	few	NA	TRBJ2-7	TRBV29-1
TGTGCCAGCAGTGACAGGGCCAGGTCGGCCGAGCAGTACTTC	CASSDRARSAEQYF	many	NA	TRBJ2-7	TRBV6-4
TGCAGTGCTAGGCTCCAAAGCCATTCGCGGGGGACTCTCTACAATGAGCAGTTCTTC	CSARLQSHSRGTLYNEQFF	many	TRBD2	TRBJ2-1	TRBV20-1
TGTGCCAGCAACGCACCGGGACTAGCGGGAGGGCGAACCGGGGAGCTGTTTTTT	CASNAPGLAGGRTGELFF	many	TRBD2	TRBJ2-2	TRBV9
TGTGCCAGCAGCCAGGACAGGGCAAGGTCACCCCTCCACTTT	CASSQDRARSPLHF	many	TRBD1	TRBJ1-6	TRBV4-2
TGTGCCAGCAGCCAAGGGGACAGGGATGCTTTCTTT	CASSQGDRDAFF	many	TRBD1	TRBJ1-1	TRBV3-1
TGTGCCAGCAGCTTCGACTACAATGAGCAGTTCTTC	CASSFDYNEQFF	many	NA	TRBJ2-1	TRBV7-9
TGTGCCAGCAGTGAGAATCAGGCCCAGCATTTT	CASSENQAQHF	many	NA	TRBJ1-5	TRBV6-1
TGCGCCAGCAGCCATAACAGCCCAGATACGCAGTATTTT	CASSHNSPDTQYF	few	NA	TRBJ2-3	TRBV4-3
TGTGCCAGCAGACCAGAAGGGGGGGTCTACTCCTACAATGAGCAGTTCTTC	CASRPEGGVYSYNEQFF	many	NA	TRBJ2-1	TRBV6-2/TRBV6-3
TGTGCCAGCAGCTCACAGGGGAATAGTAACACTGAAGCTTTCTTT	CASSSQGNSNTEAFF	many	TRBD1	TRBJ1-1	TRBV7-9
TGTGCCAGCAGCTTAGCGGAGGGAGGCTCTGGGGCCAACGTCCTGACTTTC	CASSLAEGGSGANVLTF	NA	NA	TRBJ2-6	TRBV7-8
TGTGCCATCAGTGAAGGTAGAGAGCAGTACTTC	CAISEGREQYF	few	NA	TRBJ2-7	TRBV10-3
TGCAGTGCTCTAGCCGGCGGTTTGGGGCAGGGCGAGCAGTACTTC	CSALAGGLGQGEQYF	few	NA	TRBJ2-7	TRBV20-1
TGTGCCAGCAGTTTTTGGGCAGGGGTTAGCAATCAGCCCCAGCATTTT	CASSFWAGVSNQPQHF	many	NA	TRBJ1-5	TRBV28
TGTGCCAGCAGTTACTCGACAGGGTCGGCCAACGTCCTGACTTTC	CASSYSTGSANVLTF	many	TRBD1	TRBJ2-6	TRBV6-6
TGCGCCAGCAGCCAAGACAGGGGGGTTTACAATGAGCAGTTCTTC	CASSQDRGVYNEQFF	many	NA	TRBJ2-1	TRBV4-3
TGTGCCAGCAGTTTAAAAAGTCCGGGACAGGGGGCCCCAGATACGCAGTATTTT	CASSLKSPGQGAPDTQYF	many	TRBD1	TRBJ2-3	TRBV12-3/TRBV12-4
TGTGCCAGCAGTTTCGGGACAGGGGGTGATCAGCCCCAGCATTTT	CASSFGTGGDQPQHF	many	TRBD1	TRBJ1-5	TRBV12-3/TRBV12-4
TGTGCCACCACCCCTGCTGTGAATGAGCAGTTCTTC	CATTPAVNEQFF	many	NA	TRBJ2-1	TRBV24-1
TGTGCCAGCAGTGACTCAGCCAATTCGAACACCGGGGAGCTGTTTTTT	CASSDSANSNTGELFF	many	NA	TRBJ2-2	TRBV6-4
TGCGCCAGCAGCTTGGCGACAGGGAAGGATACGCAGTATTTT	CASSLATGKDTQYF	many	TRBD1	TRBJ2-3	TRBV5-1
TGTGCCAGCAGGCTGACAGGGGAAGGTCAGCCCCAGCATTTT	CASRLTGEGQPQHF	NA	TRBD1	TRBJ1-5	TRBV2